This T cell receptor (beta chain) was profiled in a study of beta chain features in type 1 diabetes. Each of the CD4+ naive, central memory, regulatory and stem cell-like memory populations was sorted via CD45RO/CCR7/CD25/CD127/CD95/CD27. The investigators reverse transcribed all of the isolated RNA, so they sequenced expressed TCRB transcripts. Roughly 3.6 million reads were obtained on average from naive, central memory and regulatory T cell samples. The method was immunoSEQ multiplex PCR; TCRdb's version includes in-frame clones alone and lacks a portion of them. The profile shows roughly 150,000 clones, roughly 8% of them singletons. Study results and limitations: For Type 1 diabetes patients, all four CD4+ subsets carried TCRB CDR3s that were moderately but significantly shorter.

Trimming at V came to 0 bases and at J to 4 bases, leaving 0 bases not matched to a gene. This CDR3 spans 14 amino acids. Germline loops: CDR1 SGHRS, CDR2 YFSETQ. This clone was seen many times. The antigen is unknown. The identical CDR3 is also encoded by other nucleotide sequences in the sample. Sequencing used central memory CD4+ T cells from blood. This sequence was found in a man between 18 and 29 years old with type 1 diabetes. The rearrangement links TRBV5-1 to TRBJ2-5, with 10 bases matching TRBD2. The CDR3 region is CASSLGTSGETQYF. CDR3 bases: TGCGCCAGCAGCTTGGGGACTAGCGGAGAGACCCAGTACTTC.